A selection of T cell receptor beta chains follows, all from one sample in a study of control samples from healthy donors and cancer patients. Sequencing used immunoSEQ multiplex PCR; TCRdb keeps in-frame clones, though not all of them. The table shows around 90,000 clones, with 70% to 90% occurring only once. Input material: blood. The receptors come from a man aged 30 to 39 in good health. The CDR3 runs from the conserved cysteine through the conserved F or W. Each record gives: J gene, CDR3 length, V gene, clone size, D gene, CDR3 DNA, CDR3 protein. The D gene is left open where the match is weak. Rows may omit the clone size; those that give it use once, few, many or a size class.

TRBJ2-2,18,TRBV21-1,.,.,TGTGCCAGCAGCAAGGGCGTTCGGGACCCAGAGAACACCGGGGAGCTGTTTTTT,CASSKGVRDPENTGELFF
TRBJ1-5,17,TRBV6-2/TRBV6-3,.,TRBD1,TGTGCCAGCAGTTACGACTTCCAGGGGGGCGCAAATCAGCCCCAGCATTTT,CASSYDFQGGANQPQHF
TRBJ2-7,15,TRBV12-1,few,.,TGTGCCAGCAGCCCCCTTAGAATGTTTACTTACGAGCAGTACTTC,CASSPLRMFTYEQYF
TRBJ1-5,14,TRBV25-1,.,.,TGTGCCAGCAGTGGTCAGGGGATCAGTCAGCCCCAGCATTTT,CASSGQGISQPQHF
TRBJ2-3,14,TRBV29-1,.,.,TGCAGCGGACGGAGGGCTAGCGGCACAGATACGCAGTATTTT,CSGRRASGTDTQYF
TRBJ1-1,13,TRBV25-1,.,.,TGTGCCAGCAGTGGGTTCATGAACACTGAAGCTTTCTTT,CASSGFMNTEAFF
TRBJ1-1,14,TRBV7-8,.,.,TGTGCCAGCAGCGCGACGAGATTCAGCACTGAAGCTTTCTTT,CASSATRFSTEAFF
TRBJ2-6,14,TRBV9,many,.,TGTGCCAGCAGCGTAGTGGTTGGGGCCAACGTCCTGACTTTC,CASSVVVGANVLTF
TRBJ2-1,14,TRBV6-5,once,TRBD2,TGTGCCAGCGGGTCGGACGGGGGGGCAAATGAGCAGTTCTTC,CASGSDGGANEQFF
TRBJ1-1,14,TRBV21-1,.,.,TGTGCCAGCAGCCCCCGGCGGGGGCGCGTGATTGGTTTCTTT,CASSPRRGRVIGFF
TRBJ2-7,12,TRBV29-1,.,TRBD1,TGCAGCGCCCGACAGGGGCCCTACGAGCAGTACTTC,CSARQGPYEQYF
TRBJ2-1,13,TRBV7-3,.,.,TGTGCCAGCAGCTTCAGATGGGGGTATGAGCAGTTCTTC,CASSFRWGYEQFF
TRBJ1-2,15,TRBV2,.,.,TGTGCCAGCAATCCGACAGTGGGAGCTAACTATGGCTACACCTTC,CASNPTVGANYGYTF
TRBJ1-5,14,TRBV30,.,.,TGTGCCTGGAGTGTACGGGCGTTCGATCAGCCCCAGCATTTT,CAWSVRAFDQPQHF
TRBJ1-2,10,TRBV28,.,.,TGTGCCAGCAGTTCCTATGGCTACACCTTC,CASSSYGYTF
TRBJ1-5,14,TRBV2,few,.,TGTGCCAGCAGGAGTCAAGTGGGCAATCAGCCCCAGCATTTT,CASRSQVGNQPQHF
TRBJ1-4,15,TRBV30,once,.,TGTGCCTGGACCCGGGGTTATGGGGCGGAGGAAAAACTGTTTTTT,CAWTRGYGAEEKLFF
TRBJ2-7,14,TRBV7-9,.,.,TGTGCCAGCAGCGATTACCGGGCCCCAGGGGAGCAGTACTTC,CASSDYRAPGEQYF
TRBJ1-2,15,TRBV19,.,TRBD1,TGTGCCAGTAGTATCCCGGGACAGCTTTTCTATGGCTACACCTTC,CASSIPGQLFYGYTF
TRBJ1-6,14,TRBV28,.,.,TGTGCCAGCAGTCCGAGAGGAGGGGATTCACCCCTCCACTTT,CASSPRGGDSPLHF
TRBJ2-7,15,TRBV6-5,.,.,TGTGCCAGCAGCCGGGGACTCCCACCGGTCTACGAGCAGTACTTC,CASSRGLPPVYEQYF
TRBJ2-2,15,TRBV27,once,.,TGTGCCAGCAGGAAGAATGACAGGAACACCGGGGAGCTGTTTTTT,CASRKNDRNTGELFF
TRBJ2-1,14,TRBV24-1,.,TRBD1,TGTGCCGCTCCCCCGGGACAGGCTTCGAATGAGCAGTTCTTC,CAAPPGQASNEQFF
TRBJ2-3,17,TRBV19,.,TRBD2,TGTGCCAGTAGGGGACTAGCGGGGGGAAAATCCACAGATACGCAGTATTTT,CASRGLAGGKSTDTQYF
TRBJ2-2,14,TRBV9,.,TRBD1,TGTGCCAGCAGGGGGACAGGGGTCACCGGGGAGCTGTTTTTT,CASRGTGVTGELFF
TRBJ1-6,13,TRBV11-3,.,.,TGTGCCAGCAGCTTAGATCCGTCGTCACCCCTCCACTTT,CASSLDPSSPLHF
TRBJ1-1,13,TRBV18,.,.,TGTGCCAGCTTACAGGGTCGGGACACTGAAGCTTTCTTT,CASLQGRDTEAFF
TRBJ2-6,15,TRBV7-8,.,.,TGTGCCAGCAGCTTAAGGGGAAGTGGGGCCAACGTCCTGACTTTC,CASSLRGSGANVLTF
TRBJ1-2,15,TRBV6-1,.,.,TGTGCCAGCAGTGAGGCGGGGCCCGCTAACTATGGCTACACCTTC,CASSEAGPANYGYTF
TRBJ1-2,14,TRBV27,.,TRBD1,TGTGCCAGCAGTCAGGACAGGGGCACCTATGGCTACACCTTC,CASSQDRGTYGYTF
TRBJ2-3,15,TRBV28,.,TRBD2,TGCGCCAGCAGTTCACAGCGGGGGATCACAGATACGCAGTATTTT,CASSSQRGITDTQYF
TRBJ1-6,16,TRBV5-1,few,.,TGCGCCAGCAGCTTGGCCGCGGTAGCAGTTAATTCACCCCTCCACTTT,CASSLAAVAVNSPLHF
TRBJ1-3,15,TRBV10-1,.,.,TGCGCCAGCAGTGAGACGACAGTCTCTGGAAACACCATATATTTT,CASSETTVSGNTIYF
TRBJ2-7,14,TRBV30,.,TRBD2,TGTGCCTGGAGTGCAGGGACTAGCGGCTACGAGCAGTACTTC,CAWSAGTSGYEQYF
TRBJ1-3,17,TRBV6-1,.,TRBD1,TGTGCCAGCAGTGAAGCTTGGGACAGGGGGCTGGGAAACACCATATATTTT,CASSEAWDRGLGNTIYF
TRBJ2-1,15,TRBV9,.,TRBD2,TGTGCCAGCAGCGAACTAGCGGGGGGGCACAATGAGCAGTTCTTC,CASSELAGGHNEQFF
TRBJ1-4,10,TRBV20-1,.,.,TGCAGTGCCGAGGGCGAAAAACTGTTTTTT,CSAEGEKLFF
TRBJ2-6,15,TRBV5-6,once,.,TGTGCCAGCAGCTTGGAGGGCTCTGGGGCCAACGTCCTGACTTTC,CASSLEGSGANVLTF
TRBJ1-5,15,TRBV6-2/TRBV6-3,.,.,TGTGCCAGCAGCCCTCGGGGGGGGGCGAGGCAGCCCCAGCATTTT,CASSPRGGARQPQHF
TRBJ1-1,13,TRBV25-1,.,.,TGTGCCAGCTCCTCCAGGAAGAACACTGAAGCTTTCTTT,CASSSRKNTEAFF
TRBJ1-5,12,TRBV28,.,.,TGTGCCAGCGGGTCGAGAAATCAGCCCCAGCATTTT,CASGSRNQPQHF
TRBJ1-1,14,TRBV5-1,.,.,TGCGCCAGCAGCGAAGAGACGGTTTCGGAGGTCGCTTTCTTT,CASSEETVSEVAFF
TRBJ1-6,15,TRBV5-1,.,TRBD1,TGCGCCAGCAGCCCAAATACAGGGGGAAATTCACCCCTCCACTTT,CASSPNTGGNSPLHF